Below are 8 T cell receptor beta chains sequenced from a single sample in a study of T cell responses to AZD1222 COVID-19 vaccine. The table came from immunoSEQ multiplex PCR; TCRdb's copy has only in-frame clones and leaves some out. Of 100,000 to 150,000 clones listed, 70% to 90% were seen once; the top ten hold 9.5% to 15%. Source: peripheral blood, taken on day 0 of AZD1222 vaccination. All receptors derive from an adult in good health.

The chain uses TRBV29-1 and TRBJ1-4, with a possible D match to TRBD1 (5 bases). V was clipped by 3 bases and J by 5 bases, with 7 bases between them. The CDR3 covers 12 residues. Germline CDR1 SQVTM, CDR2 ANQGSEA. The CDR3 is CSVDSGNEKLFF. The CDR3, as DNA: TGCAGCGTTGACTCAGGGAATGAAAAACTGTTTTTT. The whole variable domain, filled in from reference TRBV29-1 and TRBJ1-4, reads SAVISQKPSRDICQRGTSLTIQCQVDSQVTMMFWYRQQPGQSLTLIATANQGSEATYESGFVIDKFPISRPNLTFSTLTVSNMSPEDSSIYLCSVDSGNEKLFFGSGTQLSVL.

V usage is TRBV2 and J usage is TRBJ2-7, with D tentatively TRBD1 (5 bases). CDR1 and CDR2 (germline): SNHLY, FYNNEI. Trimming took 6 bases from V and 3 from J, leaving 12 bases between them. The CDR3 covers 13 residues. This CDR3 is CASRMTEIYEQYF. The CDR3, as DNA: TGTGCCAGCAGGATGACAGAAATCTACGAGCAGTACTTC.

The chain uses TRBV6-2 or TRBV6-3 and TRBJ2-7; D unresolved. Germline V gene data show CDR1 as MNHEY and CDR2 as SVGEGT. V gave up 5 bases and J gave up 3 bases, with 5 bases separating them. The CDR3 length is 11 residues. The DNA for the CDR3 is TGTGCCAGCAGTCTGTACTACGAGCAGTACTTC. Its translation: CASSLYYEQYF.

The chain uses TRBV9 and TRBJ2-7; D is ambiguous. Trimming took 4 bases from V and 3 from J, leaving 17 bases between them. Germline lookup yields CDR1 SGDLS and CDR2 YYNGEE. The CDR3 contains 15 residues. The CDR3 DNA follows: TGTGCCAGCAGCCCAAGTTCCCGGTTGGGCTACGAGCAGTACTTC. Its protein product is CASSPSSRLGYEQYF.

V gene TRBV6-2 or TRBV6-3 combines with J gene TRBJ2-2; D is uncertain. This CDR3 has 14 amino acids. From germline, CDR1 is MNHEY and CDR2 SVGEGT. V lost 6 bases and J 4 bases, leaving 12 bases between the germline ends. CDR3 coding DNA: TGTGCCAGCAGCCAATTGGTTGTCACCGGGGAGCTGTTTTTT. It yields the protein CASSQLVVTGELFF.

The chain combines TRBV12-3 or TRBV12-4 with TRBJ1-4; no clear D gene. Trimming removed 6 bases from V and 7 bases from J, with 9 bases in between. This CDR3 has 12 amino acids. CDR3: CASRGYGEKLFF. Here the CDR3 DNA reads TGTGCCAGCAGAGGGTACGGTGAAAAACTGTTTTTT.

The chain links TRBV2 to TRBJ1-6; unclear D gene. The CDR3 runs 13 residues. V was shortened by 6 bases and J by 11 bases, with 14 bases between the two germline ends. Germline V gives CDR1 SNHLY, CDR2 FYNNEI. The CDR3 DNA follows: TGTGCCAGCAGCGCTACCTTGAGAACACCCCTCCACTTT. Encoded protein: CASSATLRTPLHF. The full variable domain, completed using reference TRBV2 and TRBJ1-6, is EPEVTQTPSHQVTQMGQEVILRCVPISNHLYFYWYRQILGQKVEFLVSFYNNEISEKSEIFDDQFSVERPDGSNFTLKIRSTKLEDSAMYFCASSATLRTPLHFGNGTRLTVT.

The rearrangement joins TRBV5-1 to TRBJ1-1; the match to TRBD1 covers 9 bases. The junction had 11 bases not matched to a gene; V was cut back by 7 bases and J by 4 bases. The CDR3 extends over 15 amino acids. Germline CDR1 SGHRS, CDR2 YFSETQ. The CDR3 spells CASHQQGASSTEAFF. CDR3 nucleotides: TGCGCCAGCCACCAACAGGGGGCCTCCTCCACTGAAGCTTTCTTT. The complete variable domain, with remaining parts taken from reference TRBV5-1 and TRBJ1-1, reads KAGVTQTPRYLIKTRGQQVTLSCSPISGHRSVSWYQQTPGQGLQFLFEYFSETQRNKGNFPGRFSGRQFSNSRSEMNVSTLELGDSALYLCASHQQGASSTEAFFGQGTRLTVV.